The entry below describes one T cell receptor (beta chain). The data originate from a study of blood T cell repertoires in COVID-19. Study context: Some COVID-19 samples were acute and others convalescent; all came from the United States, Italy and Spain. T cells, B-cell-depleted T cells, or PBMCs provided the cDNA or gDNA that served as material.

The CDR3 extends over 14 amino acids. Trimming stripped 0 bases from V and 6 bases from J, with 11 bases between. The germline CDR1 and CDR2 sequences are SNHLY and FYNNEI. In the authors' workflow: From reference gene primer amplification, estimates of nucleated cell counts were derived. Data came from immunoSEQ multiplex PCR; TCRdb stores just in-frame clones and leaves some out. The V and J calls and clone size were taken over from that table, and D and trimming were inferred from the DNA. In the table there are about 200,000 clones, 87% of which are singletons. The clonotype comes from a man in his 60s who had recovered from COVID-19. The chain combines TRBV2 with TRBJ1-2; a weak D match, TRBD1 (5 bases). Sequencing input: peripheral blood. Here the CDR3 reads CASSEASWGDGYTF. The CDR3 nucleotides are TGTGCCAGCAGTGAAGCCTCTTGGGGGGATGGCTACACCTTC.